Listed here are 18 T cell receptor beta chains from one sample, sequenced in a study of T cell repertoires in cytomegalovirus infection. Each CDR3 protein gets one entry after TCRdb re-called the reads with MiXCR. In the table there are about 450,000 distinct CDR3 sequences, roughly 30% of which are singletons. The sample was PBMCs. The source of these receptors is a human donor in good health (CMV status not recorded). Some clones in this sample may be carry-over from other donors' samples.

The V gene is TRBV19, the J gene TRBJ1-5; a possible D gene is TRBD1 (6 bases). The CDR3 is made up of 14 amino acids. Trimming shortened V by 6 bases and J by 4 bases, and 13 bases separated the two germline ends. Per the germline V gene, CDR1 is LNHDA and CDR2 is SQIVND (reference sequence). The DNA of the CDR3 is TGTGCCAGTAGCACGACAGGAAAAAATCAGCCCCAGCATTTT. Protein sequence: CASSTTGKNQPQHF. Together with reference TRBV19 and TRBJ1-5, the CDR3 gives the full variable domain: DGGITQSPKYLFRKEGQNVTLSCEQNLNHDAMYWYRQDPGQGLRLIYYSQIVNDFQKGDIAEGYSVSREKKESFPLTVTSAQKNPTAFYLCASSTTGKNQPQHFGDGTRLSIL.

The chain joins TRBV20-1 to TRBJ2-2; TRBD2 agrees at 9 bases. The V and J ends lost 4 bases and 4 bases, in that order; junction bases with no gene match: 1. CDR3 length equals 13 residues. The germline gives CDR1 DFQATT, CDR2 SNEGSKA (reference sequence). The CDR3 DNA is TGCAGTGCTATTAGCGGGGGCACCGGGGAGCTGTTTTTT. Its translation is CSAISGGTGELFF.

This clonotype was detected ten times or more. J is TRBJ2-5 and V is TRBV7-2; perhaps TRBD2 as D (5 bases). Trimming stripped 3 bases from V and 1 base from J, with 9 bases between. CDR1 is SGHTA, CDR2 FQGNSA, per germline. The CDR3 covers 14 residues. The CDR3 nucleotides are TGTGCCAGCAGCTTCACGGGGTTCCAAGAGACCCAGTACTTC. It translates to CASSFTGFQETQYF.

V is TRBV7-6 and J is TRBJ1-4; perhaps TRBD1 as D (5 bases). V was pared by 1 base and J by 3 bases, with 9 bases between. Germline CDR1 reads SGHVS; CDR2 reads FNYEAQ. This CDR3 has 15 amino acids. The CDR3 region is CASSLGGAANEKLFF. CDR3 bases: TGTGCCAGCAGCTTAGGCGGGGCGGCTAATGAAAAACTGTTTTTT.

In nucleotides, the CDR3 is TGTGCCAGCAGCTCCAGGTGGCAGGGGGCGCGAGGGGAGCTGTTTTTT. Protein product: CASSSRWQGARGELFF. This rearrangement joins TRBV11-2 to TRBJ2-2; 8 bases align to TRBD1. CDR3 length: 16 amino acids. With 4 bases clipped from V and 8 bases from J, the junction kept 12 bases outside the gene matches. In germline, CDR1 is SGHAT, CDR2 FQNNGV.

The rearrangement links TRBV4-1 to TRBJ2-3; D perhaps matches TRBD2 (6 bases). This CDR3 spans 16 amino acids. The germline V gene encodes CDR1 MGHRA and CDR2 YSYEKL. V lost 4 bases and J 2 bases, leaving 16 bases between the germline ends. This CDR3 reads CASSLASWEATDTQYF. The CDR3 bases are TGCGCCAGCAGCCTCGCCTCGTGGGAGGCCACAGATACGCAGTATTTT.

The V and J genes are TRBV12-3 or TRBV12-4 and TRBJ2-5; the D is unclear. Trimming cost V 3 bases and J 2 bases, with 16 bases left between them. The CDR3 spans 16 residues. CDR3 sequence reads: CASSLVSVALQETQYF. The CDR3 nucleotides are TGTGCCAGCAGTTTGGTTTCGGTGGCACTTCAAGAGACCCAGTACTTC.

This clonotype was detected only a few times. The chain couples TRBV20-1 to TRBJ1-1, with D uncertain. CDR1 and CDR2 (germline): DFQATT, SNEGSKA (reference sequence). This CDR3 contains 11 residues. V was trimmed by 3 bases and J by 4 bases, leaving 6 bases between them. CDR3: CSASWFTEAFF. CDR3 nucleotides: TGCAGTGCTAGTTGGTTCACTGAAGCTTTCTTT.

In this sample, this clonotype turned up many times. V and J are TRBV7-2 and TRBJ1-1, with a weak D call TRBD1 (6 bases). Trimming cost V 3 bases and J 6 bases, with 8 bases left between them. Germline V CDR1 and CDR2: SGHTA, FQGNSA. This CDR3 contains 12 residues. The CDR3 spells CASSFRGAEAFF. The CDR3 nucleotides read TGTGCCAGCAGCTTCAGGGGAGCTGAAGCTTTCTTT.

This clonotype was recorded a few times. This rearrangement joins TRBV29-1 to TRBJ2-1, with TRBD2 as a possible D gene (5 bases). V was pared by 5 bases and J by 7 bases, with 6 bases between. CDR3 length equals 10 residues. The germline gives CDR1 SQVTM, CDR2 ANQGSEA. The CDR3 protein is CSVWENEQFF. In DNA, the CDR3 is TGCAGCGTTTGGGAGAATGAGCAGTTCTTC.

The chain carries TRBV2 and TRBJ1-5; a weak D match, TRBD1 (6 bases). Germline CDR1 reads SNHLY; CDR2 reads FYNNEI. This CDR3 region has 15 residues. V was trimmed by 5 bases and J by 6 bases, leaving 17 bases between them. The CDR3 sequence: CASSYNKAQGQPQHF. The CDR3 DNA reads TGTGCCAGCAGTTACAACAAAGCACAGGGTCAGCCCCAGCATTTT. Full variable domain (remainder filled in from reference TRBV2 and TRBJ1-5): EPEVTQTPSHQVTQMGQEVILRCVPISNHLYFYWYRQILGQKVEFLVSFYNNEISEKSEIFDDQFSVERPDGSNFTLKIRSTKLEDSAMYFCASSYNKAQGQPQHFGDGTRLSIL.

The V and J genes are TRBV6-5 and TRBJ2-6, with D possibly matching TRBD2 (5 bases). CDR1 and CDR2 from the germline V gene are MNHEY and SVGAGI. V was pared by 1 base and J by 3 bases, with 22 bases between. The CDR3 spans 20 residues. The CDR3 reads CASSYLGGSGPSGGANVLTF. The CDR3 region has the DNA TGTGCCAGCAGTTACTTAGGCGGAAGCGGCCCGTCAGGTGGGGCCAACGTCCTGACTTTC.

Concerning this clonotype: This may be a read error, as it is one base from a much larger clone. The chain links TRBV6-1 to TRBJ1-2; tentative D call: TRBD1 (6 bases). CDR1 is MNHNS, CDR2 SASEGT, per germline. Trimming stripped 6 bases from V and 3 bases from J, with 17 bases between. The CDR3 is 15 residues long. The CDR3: CASRGGTGIDYGYTF. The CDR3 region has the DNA TGTGCCAGCAGGGGCGGAACAGGGATCGACTATGGCTACACCTTC.

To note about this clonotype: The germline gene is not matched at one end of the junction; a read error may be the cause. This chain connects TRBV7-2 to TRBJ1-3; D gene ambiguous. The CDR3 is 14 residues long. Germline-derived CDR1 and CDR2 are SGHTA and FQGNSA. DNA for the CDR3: TGTGCCAGCAGCTTAGACACTACTGGAAAGACCATATATTTT. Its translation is CASSLDTTGKTIYF.

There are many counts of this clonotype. CDR3 bases: TGTGCCAGCATCCCCGGGGGGGGGCTGAACACTGAAGCTTTCTTT. It translates to CASIPGGGLNTEAFF. The V gene is TRBV12-3 or TRBV12-4, the J gene TRBJ1-1, with D possibly being TRBD1 (6 bases). The CDR3 extends over 15 amino acids. V was shortened by 7 bases and J by 0 bases, with 15 bases between the two germline ends.

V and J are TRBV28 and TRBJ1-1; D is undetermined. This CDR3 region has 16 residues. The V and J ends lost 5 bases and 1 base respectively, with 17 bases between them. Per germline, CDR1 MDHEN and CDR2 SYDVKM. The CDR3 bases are TGTGCCAGCAGTCTCGATCTCACCGACACGAACACTGAAGCTTTCTTT. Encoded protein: CASSLDLTDTNTEAFF.

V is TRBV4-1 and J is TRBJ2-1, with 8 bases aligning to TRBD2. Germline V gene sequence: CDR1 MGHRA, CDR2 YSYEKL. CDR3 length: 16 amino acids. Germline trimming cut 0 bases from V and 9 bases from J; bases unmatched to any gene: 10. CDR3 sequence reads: CASSQESSGGWPEQFF. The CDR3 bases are TGCGCCAGCAGCCAAGAATCCAGCGGGGGCTGGCCTGAGCAGTTCTTC.

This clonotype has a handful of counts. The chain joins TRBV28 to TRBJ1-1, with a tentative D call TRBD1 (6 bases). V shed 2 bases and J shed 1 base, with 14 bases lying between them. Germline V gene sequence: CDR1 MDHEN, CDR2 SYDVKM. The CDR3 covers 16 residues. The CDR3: CASSLALRGANTEAFF. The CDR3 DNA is TGTGCCAGCAGTTTAGCCCTCCGGGGGGCGAACACTGAAGCTTTCTTT.